This TCR beta chain came from a study of control samples from healthy donors and cancer patients. Some clones are missing from TCRdb's copy, which holds only in-frame ones; the method was immunoSEQ multiplex PCR. This table has tens of thousands of clones, roughly 94% appearing once. This clone was recorded a few times. Deletions cut 6 bases from V and 5 bases from J, with 13 bases between. This CDR3 is built from 12 residues. CDR1 is SQVTM and CDR2 is ANQGSEA in the germline V gene. This TCR derives from a man under 40 in good health. The source material was blood. This chain uses TRBV29-1 with TRBJ1-2; D possibly corresponds to TRBD1 (6 bases). The CDR3 is CSVSRGNYGYTF. In nucleotides, the CDR3 is TGCAGCGTCTCCAGGGGTAATTATGGCTACACCTTC.